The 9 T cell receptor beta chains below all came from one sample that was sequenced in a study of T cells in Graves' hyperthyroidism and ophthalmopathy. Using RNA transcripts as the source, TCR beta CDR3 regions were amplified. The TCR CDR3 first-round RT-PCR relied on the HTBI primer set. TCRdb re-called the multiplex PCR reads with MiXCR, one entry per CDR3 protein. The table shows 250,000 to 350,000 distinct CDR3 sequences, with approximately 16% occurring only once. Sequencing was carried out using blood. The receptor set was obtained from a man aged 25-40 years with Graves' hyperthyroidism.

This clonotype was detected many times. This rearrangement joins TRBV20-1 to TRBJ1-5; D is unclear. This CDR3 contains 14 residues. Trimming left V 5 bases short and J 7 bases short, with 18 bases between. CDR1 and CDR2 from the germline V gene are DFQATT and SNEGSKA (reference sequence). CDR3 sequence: CSALDAVERQPQHF. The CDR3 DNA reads TGCAGTGCTCTCGATGCAGTGGAGAGGCAGCCCCAGCATTTT.

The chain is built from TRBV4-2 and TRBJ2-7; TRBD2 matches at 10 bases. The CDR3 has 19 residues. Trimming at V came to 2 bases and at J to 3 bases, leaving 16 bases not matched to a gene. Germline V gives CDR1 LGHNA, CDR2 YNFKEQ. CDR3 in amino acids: CASSQTSGTREGSHYEQYF. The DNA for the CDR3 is TGTGCCAGCAGCCAAACTAGCGGGACCAGGGAGGGTTCCCACTACGAGCAGTACTTC.

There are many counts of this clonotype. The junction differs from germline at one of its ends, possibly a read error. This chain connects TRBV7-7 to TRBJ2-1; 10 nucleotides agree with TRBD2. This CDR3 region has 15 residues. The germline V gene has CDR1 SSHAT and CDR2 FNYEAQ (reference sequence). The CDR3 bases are TGTGCTAGCAGCCGGGGACTAGCGTCTTACAATGAGCAGTTCTTC. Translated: CASSRGLASYNEQFF.

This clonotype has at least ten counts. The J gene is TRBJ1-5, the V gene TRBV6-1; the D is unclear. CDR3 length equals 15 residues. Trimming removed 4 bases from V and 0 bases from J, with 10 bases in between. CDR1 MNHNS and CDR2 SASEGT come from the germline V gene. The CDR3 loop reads CASSARDYSNQPQHF. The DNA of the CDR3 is TGTGCCAGCAGTGCCCGGGATTATAGCAATCAGCCCCAGCATTTT.

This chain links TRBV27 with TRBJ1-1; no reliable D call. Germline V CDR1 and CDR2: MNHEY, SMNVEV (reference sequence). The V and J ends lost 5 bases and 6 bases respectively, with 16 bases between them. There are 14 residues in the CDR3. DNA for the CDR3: TGTGCCAGCAGTACCTACGAGTTCTCGGCTGAAGCTTTCTTT. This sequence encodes CASSTYEFSAEAFF.

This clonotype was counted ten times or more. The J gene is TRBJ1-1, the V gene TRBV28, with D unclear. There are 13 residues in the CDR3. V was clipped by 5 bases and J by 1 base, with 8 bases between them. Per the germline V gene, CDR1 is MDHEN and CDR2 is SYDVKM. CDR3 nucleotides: TGTGCCAGCAGTACTGCCCGGAACACTGAAGCTTTCTTT. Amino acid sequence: CASSTARNTEAFF.

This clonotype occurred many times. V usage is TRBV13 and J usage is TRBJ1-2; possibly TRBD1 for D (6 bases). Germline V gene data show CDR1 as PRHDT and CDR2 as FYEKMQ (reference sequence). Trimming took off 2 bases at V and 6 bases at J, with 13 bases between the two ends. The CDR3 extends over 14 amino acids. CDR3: CASSLWGAENGYTF. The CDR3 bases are TGTGCCAGCAGCTTATGGGGGGCTGAGAATGGCTACACCTTC. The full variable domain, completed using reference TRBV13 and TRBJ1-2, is AAGVIQSPRHLIKEKRETATLKCYPIPRHDTVYWYQQGPGQDPQFLISFYEKMQSDKGSIPDRFSAQQFSDYHSELNMSSLELGDSALYFCASSLWGAENGYTFGSGTRLTVV.

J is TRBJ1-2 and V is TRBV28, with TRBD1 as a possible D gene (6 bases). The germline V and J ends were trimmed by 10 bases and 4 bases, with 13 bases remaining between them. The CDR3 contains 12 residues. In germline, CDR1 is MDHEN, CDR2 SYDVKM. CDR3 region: CAIMGGAYGYTF. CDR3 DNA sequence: TGTGCCATCATGGGGGGGGCCTATGGCTACACCTTC.

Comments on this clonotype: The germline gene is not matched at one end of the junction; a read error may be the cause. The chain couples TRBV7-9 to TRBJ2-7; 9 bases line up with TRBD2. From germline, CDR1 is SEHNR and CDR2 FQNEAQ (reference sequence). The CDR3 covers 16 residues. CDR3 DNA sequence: TGCGCCAGCAGCCAGGGAGCGGGAGGCGGCTCCTACGAGCAGTACTTC. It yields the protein CASSQGAGGGSYEQYF.